This T cell receptor (beta chain) derives from a study of cytomegalovirus exposure and HLA in healthy donors. In the PCR, 60 Vbeta and 13 Jbeta primers were used. The data were produced by immunoSEQ multiplex PCR, yet TCRdb's version contains in-frame clones alone and is incomplete. This table holds some 90,000 clones, 81% found once. CDR1 and CDR2 from the germline V gene are SNHLY and FYNNEI. This CDR3 spans 14 amino acids. V was clipped by 1 base and J by 7 bases, with 8 bases between them. The rearrangement links TRBV2 to TRBJ1-6; D is undetermined. This TCR came from a man aged 40-50 years in good health and CMV-seronegative. Sequenced material: PBMCs. The CDR3 here is CASSEGLGNSPLHF. CDR3 sequence (DNA): TGTGCCAGCAGTGAAGGTCTCGGGAATTCACCCCTCCACTTT.